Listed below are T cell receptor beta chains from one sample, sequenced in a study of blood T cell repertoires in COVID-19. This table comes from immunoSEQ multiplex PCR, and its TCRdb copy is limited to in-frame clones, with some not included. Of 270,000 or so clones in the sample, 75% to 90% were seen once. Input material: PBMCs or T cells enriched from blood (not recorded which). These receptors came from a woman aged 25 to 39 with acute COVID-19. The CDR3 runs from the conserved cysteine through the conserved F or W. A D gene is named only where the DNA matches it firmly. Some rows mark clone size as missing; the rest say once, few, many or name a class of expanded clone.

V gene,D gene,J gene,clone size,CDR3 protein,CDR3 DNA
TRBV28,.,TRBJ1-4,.,CASSSVGMNEKLFF,TGTGCCAGCAGTTCCGTCGGTATGAATGAAAAACTGTTTTTT
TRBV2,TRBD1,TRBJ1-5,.,CASNRDRDGQPQHF,TGTGCCAGCAACCGGGACAGGGACGGTCAGCCCCAGCATTTT
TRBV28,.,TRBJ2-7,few,CASSFINQDEQYF,TGTGCCAGCAGTTTTATTAATCAGGACGAGCAGTACTTC
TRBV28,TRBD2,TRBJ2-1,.,CASISAGGPYSYNEQFF,TGTGCCAGCATATCAGCGGGAGGGCCGTACTCCTACAATGAGCAGTTCTTC
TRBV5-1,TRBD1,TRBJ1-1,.,CASSPYRGYTEAFF,TGCGCCAGCAGCCCGTACAGGGGATACACTGAAGCTTTCTTT
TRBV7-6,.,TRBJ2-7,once,CASSLGHNYEQYF,TGTGCCAGCAGCTTAGGACATAACTACGAGCAGTACTTC
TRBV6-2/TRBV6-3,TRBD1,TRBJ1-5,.,CASSRDRGDQPQHF,TGTGCCAGCAGTAGGGACAGGGGCGATCAGCCCCAGCATTTT
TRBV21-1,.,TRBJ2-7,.,CASSPTGSEQYF,TGTGCCAGCAGCCCGACAGGGTCAGAGCAGTACTTC
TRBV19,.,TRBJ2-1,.,CASSKTQSGYNEQFF,TGTGCCAGTAGTAAAACGCAAAGCGGTTACAATGAGCAGTTCTTC
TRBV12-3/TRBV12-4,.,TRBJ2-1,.,CASSELRNEQFF,TGTGCCAGCAGCGAGTTACGCAATGAGCAGTTCTTC